The next 30 T cell receptor beta chains were all read from a single sample in a study of blood T cell repertoires in COVID-19. Using immunoSEQ multiplex PCR, the repertoire was profiled, and TCRdb retains in-frame clones only, with some absent. The data show about 170,000 clones, 65% to 80% seen once. Sequenced material: PBMCs or T cells enriched from blood (not recorded which). The receptors derive from a woman in her seventies in a cohort exposed to, infected with or recovered from COVID-19 (not recorded which).

The rearrangement uses TRBV13 and TRBJ2-7, with 9 bases fitting TRBD2. The junction had 8 bases not matched to a gene; V was cut back by 1 base and J by 4 bases. The CDR3 is made up of 16 amino acids. Looked up from germline, CDR1 is PRHDT and CDR2 is FYEKMQ (reference sequence). This CDR3 reads CASSLARRGRAYEQYF. The CDR3 DNA reads TGTGCCAGCAGCTTAGCCCGCCGCGGGAGGGCTTACGAGCAGTACTTC.

As concerns this clone: This same CDR3 is encoded by further DNA sequences in the sample. The gene calls are TRBV19 and TRBJ1-1, with D possibly matching TRBD1 (5 bases). Germline assignment: CDR1 LNHDA and CDR2 SQIVND (reference sequence). Trimming stripped 5 bases from V and 0 bases from J, with 7 bases between. This CDR3 has 13 residues. Here the CDR3 reads CASSDRLNTEAFF. DNA for the CDR3: TGTGCCAGTAGTGACAGACTGAACACTGAAGCTTTCTTT.

The chain's CDR3 is CATGRRSPNEQFF. The CDR3 DNA sequence: TGTGCCACCGGGAGAAGGAGCCCAAATGAGCAGTTCTTC. This chain uses TRBV15 with TRBJ2-1; TRBD2 might be the D (5 bases). The germline gives CDR1 LNHNV, CDR2 YYDKDF (reference sequence). V lost 8 bases, J lost 7 bases, and 15 bases lay in between. The CDR3 length is 13 residues.

The J gene is TRBJ2-5, the V gene TRBV10-1, with 8 positions matching TRBD2. In germline, CDR1 is WNHNN, CDR2 SYGVQD (reference sequence). The trim removed 6 bases at V and 4 bases at J, leaving 4 bases unmatched. There are 13 residues in the CDR3. The CDR3: CASSRTSTETQYF. The CDR3 DNA reads as TGCGCCAGCAGCCGGACTAGCACAGAGACCCAGTACTTC.

The V and J genes are TRBV5-1 and TRBJ2-7; D is uncertain. The germline V gene encodes CDR1 SGHRS and CDR2 YFSETQ. V lost 4 bases to trimming and J lost 3 bases, with 23 bases between them. This CDR3 has 17 amino acids. In DNA, the CDR3 is TGCGCCAGCAGCCAGCCCACGGGTGGCAGACCAGACTACGAGCAGTACTTC. It codes for CASSQPTGGRPDYEQYF.

This chain links TRBV15 with TRBJ2-7; the D gene is possibly TRBD1 (5 bases). Trimming shortened V by 9 bases and J by 1 base, and 13 bases separated the two germline ends. This CDR3 has 13 amino acids. CDR1 is LNHNV, CDR2 YYDKDF, per germline (reference sequence). In DNA, the CDR3 is TGTGCCACTGGGGCTGGGCGGTCCTACGAGCAGTACTTC. As protein: CATGAGRSYEQYF.

CDR3 bases: TGTGCCAGCAGCCCTCACGGCGGCTCCTACGAGCAGTACTTC. This gives the protein CASSPHGGSYEQYF. The chain is built from TRBV7-3 and TRBJ2-7; D not certain. The V end lost 5 bases, the J end lost 0 bases, and 11 bases lay between the germline ends. CDR1 and CDR2 (germline): SGHTA, FQGTGA. The CDR3 totals 14 residues. Looking up the rest from reference TRBV7-3 and TRBJ2-7 gives the full variable domain: GAGVSQTPSNKVTEKGKYVELRCDPISGHTALYWYRQSLGQGPEFLIYFQGTGAADDSGLPNDRFFAVRPEGSVSTLKIQRTERGDSAVYLCASSPHGGSYEQYFGPGTRLTVT.

This chain joins TRBV19 and TRBJ2-5; a weak D match, TRBD1 (6 bases). V was cut by 6 bases and J by 2 bases, with 13 bases left in between. Looked up from germline, CDR1 is LNHDA and CDR2 is SQIVND (reference sequence). CDR3 length: 14 residues. This CDR3 is CASREDSSQETQYF. In nucleotides, the CDR3 is TGTGCCAGTAGAGAGGACAGCTCTCAAGAGACCCAGTACTTC.

J is TRBJ1-6 and V is TRBV4-3, with 8 positions matching TRBD1. The germline CDR1 and CDR2 sequences are LGHNA and YSLEER. This CDR3 region has 14 residues. The V gene end was trimmed by 9 bases and the J gene end by 9 bases; junction bases not matched to a gene: 10. As DNA, the CDR3 is TGCGCCAGTGGGTACGGCAGGGGGCTTTCACCCCTCCACTTT. It encodes CASGYGRGLSPLHF.

This clone appeared once. The J gene is TRBJ1-2, the V gene TRBV5-1, with 10 bases that match TRBD1. This CDR3 has 15 amino acids. The germline gives CDR1 SGHRS, CDR2 YFSETQ. Germline trimming cut 4 bases from V and 8 bases from J; bases unmatched to any gene: 11. In nucleotides, the CDR3 is TGCGCCAGCAGCAACACCGGGACAGGGGAGGAAGGCTACACCTTC. This sequence encodes CASSNTGTGEEGYTF.

The chain uses TRBV6-6 and TRBJ2-7, with 7 bases identical to TRBD2. The CDR3 extends over 13 amino acids. J lost 6 bases, V lost 4 bases, and 6 bases had no gene match. CDR1 MNHNY and CDR2 SVGAGI come from the germline V gene (reference sequence). DNA for the CDR3: TGTGCCAGCAGTTCGGCGGGAGCTGGCGAGCAGTACTTC. As protein: CASSSAGAGEQYF.

The V gene is TRBV7-6, the J gene TRBJ2-1, with D possibly being TRBD2 (6 bases). Trimming stripped 5 bases from V and 3 bases from J, with 17 bases between. The CDR3 has 16 residues. Germline V gives CDR1 SGHVS, CDR2 FNYEAQ. The CDR3 sequence: CASSAGTVPDYNEQFF. CDR3 sequence (DNA): TGTGCCAGCAGCGCCGGGACTGTCCCGGACTACAATGAGCAGTTCTTC. Full variable domain (missing parts from reference TRBV7-6 and TRBJ2-1): GAGVSQSPRYKVTKRGQDVALRCDPISGHVSLYWYRQALGQGPEFLTYFNYEAQQDKSGLPNDRFSAERPEGSISTLTIQRTEQRDSAMYRCASSAGTVPDYNEQFFGPGTRLTVL.

V and J are TRBV29-1 and TRBJ2-7; D perhaps matches TRBD2 (6 bases). The CDR3 extends over 15 amino acids. The germline V gene encodes CDR1 SQVTM and CDR2 ANQGSEA. V was clipped by 0 bases and J by 7 bases, with 19 bases between them. CDR3: CSVEDGPDPGGEQYF. The CDR3 DNA reads as TGCAGCGTTGAAGATGGCCCCGACCCCGGGGGAGAGCAGTACTTC.

A single count supports this clone. The gene calls are TRBV4-2 and TRBJ1-3; D gene uncertain. The CDR3 spans 15 residues. Germline-derived CDR1 and CDR2 are LGHNA and YNFKEQ. Trimming shortened V by 1 base and J by 1 base, and 8 bases separated the two germline ends. CDR3 protein: CASSQGRGSGNTIYF. CDR3 in DNA: TGTGCCAGCAGCCAAGGTCGGGGTTCTGGAAACACCATATATTTT.

The chain links TRBV7-2 to TRBJ2-2, with a weak D call TRBD2 (6 bases). The CDR3 runs to 16 residues. Trimming pared 0 bases from V and 3 bases from J, leaving 11 bases between. Germline lookup yields CDR1 SGHTA and CDR2 FQGNSA. CDR3 DNA sequence: TGTGCCAGCAGCTTAGCTTTCGGGAGTTACACCGGGGAGCTGTTTTTT. As protein: CASSLAFGSYTGELFF.

The genes are TRBV5-1 and TRBJ2-1, with no clear D. V lost 6 bases, J lost 1 base, and 14 bases lay in between. Germline V gene sequence: CDR1 SGHRS, CDR2 YFSETQ. The CDR3 consists of 15 residues. CDR3: CASTQEAVSYNEQFF. The CDR3 nucleotides are TGCGCCAGCACGCAAGAGGCGGTTTCCTACAATGAGCAGTTCTTC.

The V and J genes are TRBV5-1 and TRBJ1-6; 8 bases match TRBD1. Germline assignment: CDR1 SGHRS and CDR2 YFSETQ. With 4 bases clipped from V and 9 bases from J, the junction kept 9 bases outside the gene matches. This CDR3 is built from 15 residues. CDR3: CASSLRTGLGSPLHF. The CDR3 bases are TGCGCCAGCAGCCTCCGGACAGGGCTTGGTTCACCCCTCCACTTT.

The chain links TRBV10-1 to TRBJ2-1; 11 bases match TRBD2. There are 15 residues in the CDR3. CDR1 is WNHNN and CDR2 is SYGVQD in the germline V gene (reference sequence). V dropped 6 bases and J dropped 5; count of bases not matched to a gene: 6. CDR3 DNA sequence: TGCGCCAGCAGCGCCGGGACTAGCGGTAACAATGAGCAGTTCTTC. Its protein is CASSAGTSGNNEQFF.

The V and J genes are TRBV28 and TRBJ1-4, with a weak D call TRBD1 (6 bases). Trimming stripped 5 bases from V and 5 bases from J, with 12 bases between. The CDR3 is 14 residues long. Germline V gene sequence: CDR1 MDHEN, CDR2 SYDVKM. Written as DNA, the CDR3 is TGTGCCAGCAGTCTCAGGGGCTCAAATGAAAAACTGTTTTTT. This translates into CASSLRGSNEKLFF.

The chain carries TRBV2 and TRBJ2-1, with 8 bases fitting TRBD1. From germline, CDR1 is SNHLY and CDR2 FYNNEI. V lost 4 bases, J lost 10 bases, and 9 bases stayed unmatched. This CDR3 contains 14 residues. The CDR3, as DNA: TGTGCCAGCAGTGGAGGGAACAGGGGGTTCGAGCAGTTCTTC. It specifies CASSGGNRGFEQFF. The entire variable domain, with the rest obtained from reference TRBV2 and TRBJ2-1, is as follows: EPEVTQTPSHQVTQMGQEVILRCVPISNHLYFYWYRQILGQKVEFLVSFYNNEISEKSEIFDDQFSVERPDGSNFTLKIRSTKLEDSAMYFCASSGGNRGFEQFFGPGTRLTVL.

This chain uses TRBV15 with TRBJ2-7, with D perhaps TRBD2 (5 bases). Germline CDR1 is LNHNV and CDR2 is YYDKDF (reference sequence). The V end was cut by 5 bases, the J end by 4 bases, with 15 bases between. The CDR3 is made up of 14 amino acids. The CDR3 nucleotides are TGTGCCACCAGCCTAGGAAGCTCGGGGTACGAGCAGTACTTC. Residues: CATSLGSSGYEQYF.

CDR3 sequence: CASSLERYETQYF. The DNA for the CDR3 is TGTGCCAGCAGCCTCGAGCGGTACGAGACCCAGTACTTC. The chain recombines TRBV6-5 with TRBJ2-5; maybe TRBD2 (5 bases). V lost 6 bases to trimming and J lost 5 bases, with 13 bases between them. The CDR3 covers 13 residues. Germline CDR1 is MNHEY and CDR2 is SVGAGI.

This clone was observed a handful of times. This chain uses TRBV18 with TRBJ2-3; 10 positions agree with TRBD2. Germline CDR1 reads KGHSH; CDR2 reads LQKENI. Losses at the gene ends were 6 bases for V and 2 bases for J; bases not matched to a gene: 14. CDR3 size: 18 residues. The CDR3 DNA sequence: TGTGCCAGCTCTTCCATAGGGGCTAGCGGGAGTTCCACAGATACGCAGTATTTT. Its translation: CASSSIGASGSSTDTQYF.

The chain recombines TRBV7-9 with TRBJ2-3; D may be TRBD1 (7 bases). Germline CDR1 is SEHNR and CDR2 is FQNEAQ (reference sequence). The CDR3 is 16 amino acids. The V and J ends lost 2 bases and 5 bases respectively, with 17 bases between them. The CDR3 is CASSLRQGGSGDTQYF. The DNA for the CDR3 is TGTGCCAGCAGCTTAAGGCAGGGGGGATCAGGAGATACGCAGTATTTT.

The chain couples TRBV6-5 to TRBJ2-7; possibly TRBD2 for D (6 bases). V shed 5 bases and J shed 7 bases, with 15 bases lying between them. Germline loops: CDR1 MNHEY, CDR2 SVGAGI. The CDR3 loop spans 13 amino acids. CDR3 residues: CASSTRLGREQYF. CDR3 nucleotides: TGTGCCAGCAGTACCAGACTAGGGCGGGAGCAGTACTTC.

V usage is TRBV4-2 and J usage is TRBJ2-1; 10 nucleotides agree with TRBD2. This CDR3 comprises 17 residues. CDR1 is LGHNA, CDR2 YNFKEQ, per germline. V gave up 0 bases and J gave up 3 bases; unmatched junction bases: 5. Written as DNA, the CDR3 is TGTGCCAGCAGCCAAGATGAGGCTAGCGGGAGCTACAATGAGCAGTTCTTC. Translation gives CASSQDEASGSYNEQFF.

J is TRBJ2-7 and V is TRBV5-3, with 10 bases identical to TRBD1. TRBV5-3 is known as an ORF, though its function is uncertain. The junction had 5 bases not matched to a gene; V was cut back by 4 bases and J by 1 base. The CDR3 totals 15 residues. CDR3 DNA sequence: TGTGCCAGAAGCCGGGGACAGGGGATTTCCTACGAGCAGTACTTC. Its translation: CARSRGQGISYEQYF.

The chain couples TRBV19 to TRBJ2-7, with unresolved D. Per germline, CDR1 LNHDA and CDR2 SQIVND (reference sequence). The CDR3 is 15 residues long. Trimming removed 6 bases from V and 4 bases from J, with 19 bases in between. CDR3 sequence reads: CASRFSGFDKYEQYF. The CDR3, as DNA: TGTGCCAGTAGGTTCTCCGGGTTCGATAAGTACGAGCAGTACTTC.

V gene TRBV7-2 combines with J gene TRBJ2-2; 9 bases agree with TRBD2. The CDR3 consists of 16 residues. Trimming cost V 3 bases and J 6 bases; bases outside gene matches: 8. Per the germline V gene, CDR1 is SGHTA and CDR2 is FQGNSA. The chain's CDR3 is CASSFGGRAAAGELFF. Here the CDR3 DNA reads TGTGCCAGCAGCTTTGGCGGGAGGGCCGCGGCCGGGGAGCTGTTTTTT.

This sequence joins TRBV18 and TRBJ1-4; D call uncertain. Germline V gene lookup returns CDR1 KGHSH and CDR2 LQKENI. The CDR3 sequence is 16 residues long. V was shortened by 0 bases and J by 5 bases, with 13 bases between the two germline ends. In DNA, the CDR3 is TGTGCCAGCTCACCACCTTTGCACAGTACAAATGAAAAACTGTTTTTT. Amino acids: CASSPPLHSTNEKLFF.